The T cell receptor (beta chain) described here comes from a study of blood T cell repertoires in COVID-19. Study at large: Specimens from acute and convalescent COVID-19 originated in the United States, Italy and Spain. From T cells, B-cell-depleted T cells, or PBMCs came the material, which was cDNA or gDNA.

The CDR3 is 15 residues long. Germline V gene sequence: CDR1 LNHDA, CDR2 SQIVND (reference sequence). V gave up 3 bases and J gave up 2 bases; unmatched junction bases: 6. In the authors' workflow: Estimation of nucleated cell counts relied on the amplification of reference gene primers. TCRdb's table, derived via immunoSEQ multiplex PCR, lists solely in-frame clones and lacks some. V and J calls and clone size are as listed in that table; D and trimming were resolved from the DNA. The sample shows some 150,000 clones, about nine tenths of them seen only once. This receptor was identified in a woman in her forties or fifties with acute or convalescent COVID-19. The specimen sequenced was peripheral blood. This sequence joins TRBV19 and TRBJ2-7; 8 positions agree with TRBD1. The CDR3 spells CASSIDRGPPYEQYF. In nucleotides, the CDR3 is TGTGCCAGTAGTATTGACAGGGGCCCCCCCTACGAGCAGTACTTC.